This TCR beta chain was captured in a study of molecular identifiers for immune sequencing clone quantification. Overall study findings and caveats: Under 1% of molecules in naive cells, but over 98% of effector molecules, belonged to clones above 20 RNA copies. Spiked TCR RNA from one Jurkat cell reportedly showed up when mixed among one million naive cells.

Naive CD8 T cell sorting was performed on the CD8+CD4-CCR7+CD45RA+ phenotype. Previously described methods and listed TCR primers produced bulk TCR libraries. From the PCR reads, TCRdb called clonotypes with MiXCR, one entry per CDR3 protein. The data show about 640,000 distinct CDR3 sequences, with 20% seen just once and roughly 0.83% held by the top ten. This clonotype was recorded at least ten times. Its antigen remains unidentified. Trimming cost V 5 bases and J 1 base, with 12 bases left between them. There are 14 residues in the CDR3. Germline V gene lookup returns CDR1 MGHRA and CDR2 YSYEKL. This TCR derives from a human donor in good health. Some libraries in this study had Jurkat cell RNA spiked in. Material for sequencing was naive CD8+ T cells from blood, with Jurkat cell RNA spiked in. The subset here: FACS-sorted CD8+CD4-CCR7+CD45RA+ naive T cells. This chain joins TRBV4-1 and TRBJ2-7; D might be TRBD2 (6 bases). CDR3 DNA sequence: TGCGCCAGCAGCTCCCTGGGGGGTTCCTACGAGCAGTACTTC. Translation gives CASSSLGGSYEQYF.